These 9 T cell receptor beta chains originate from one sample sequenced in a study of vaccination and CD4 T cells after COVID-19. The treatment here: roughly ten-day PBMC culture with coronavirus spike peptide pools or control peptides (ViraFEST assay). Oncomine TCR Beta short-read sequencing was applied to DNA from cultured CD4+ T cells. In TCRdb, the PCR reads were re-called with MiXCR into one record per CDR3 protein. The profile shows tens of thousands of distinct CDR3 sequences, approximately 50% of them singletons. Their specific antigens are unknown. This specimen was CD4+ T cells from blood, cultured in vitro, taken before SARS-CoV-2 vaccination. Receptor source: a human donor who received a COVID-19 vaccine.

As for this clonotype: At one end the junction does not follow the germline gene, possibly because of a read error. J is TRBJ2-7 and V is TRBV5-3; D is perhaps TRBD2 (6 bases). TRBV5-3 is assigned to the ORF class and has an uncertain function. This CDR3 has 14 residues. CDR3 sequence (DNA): TGTGCCAGCAGCTTGCAAGGCGGGGTCTACGAGCAGTACTTC. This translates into CASSLQGGVYEQYF.

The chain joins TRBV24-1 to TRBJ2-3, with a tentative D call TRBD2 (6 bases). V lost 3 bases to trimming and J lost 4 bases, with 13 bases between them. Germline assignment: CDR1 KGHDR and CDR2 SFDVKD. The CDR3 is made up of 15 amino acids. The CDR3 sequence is CATSDATSHADTQYF. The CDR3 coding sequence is TGTGCCACCAGTGATGCGACTAGTCATGCAGATACGCAGTATTTT.

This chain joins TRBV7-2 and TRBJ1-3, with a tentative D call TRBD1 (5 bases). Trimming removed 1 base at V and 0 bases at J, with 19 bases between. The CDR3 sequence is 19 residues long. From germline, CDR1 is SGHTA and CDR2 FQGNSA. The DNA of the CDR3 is TGTGCCAGCAGCTTAGACAGGCCCGGCGCCCGGATCTCTGGAAACACCATATATTTT. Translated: CASSLDRPGARISGNTIYF.

CDR3 sequence (DNA): TGTGCCAGCACCGAAGGTTGGAGTAGCGGGGCAGCGGAGACCCAGTACTTC. Its protein product is CASTEGWSSGAAETQYF. The V and J genes are TRBV6-1 and TRBJ2-5; 8 positions agree with TRBD2. The trim removed 7 bases at V and 5 bases at J, leaving 18 bases unmatched. Looked up from germline, CDR1 is MNHNS and CDR2 is SASEGT. The CDR3 runs 17 residues.

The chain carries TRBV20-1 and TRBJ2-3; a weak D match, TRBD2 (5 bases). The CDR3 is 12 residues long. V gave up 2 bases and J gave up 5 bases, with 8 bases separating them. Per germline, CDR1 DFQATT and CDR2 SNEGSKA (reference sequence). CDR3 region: CSARPGRDTQYF. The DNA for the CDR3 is TGCAGTGCTAGACCGGGGAGAGATACGCAGTATTTT.

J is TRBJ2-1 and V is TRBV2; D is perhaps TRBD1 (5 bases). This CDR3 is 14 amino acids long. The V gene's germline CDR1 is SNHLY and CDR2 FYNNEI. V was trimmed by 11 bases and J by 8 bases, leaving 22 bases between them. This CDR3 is CAASKGQRQYEQFF. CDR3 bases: TGTGCCGCTTCGAAGGGGCAGCGACAATATGAGCAGTTCTTC.

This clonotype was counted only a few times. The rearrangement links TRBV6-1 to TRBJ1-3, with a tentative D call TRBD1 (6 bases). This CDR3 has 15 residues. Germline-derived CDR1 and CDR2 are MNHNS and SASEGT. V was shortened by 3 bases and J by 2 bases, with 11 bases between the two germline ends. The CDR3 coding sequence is TGTGCCAGCAGTGAGGGACATGACACTGGAAACACCATATATTTT. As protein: CASSEGHDTGNTIYF.

CDR3 amino acids: CASSEGGFNQPQHF. In DNA form, the CDR3 reads TGCGCCAGCAGCGAGGGGGGTTTCAATCAGCCCCAGCATTTT. The chain combines TRBV10-1 with TRBJ1-5; perhaps TRBD1 as D (6 bases). CDR3 length: 14 amino acids. Germline V lookup: CDR1 WNHNN, CDR2 SYGVQD (reference sequence). With 6 bases removed from V and 3 bases from J, the gap between germline ends came to 12 bases.

In DNA form, the CDR3 reads TGTGCCAGTAGTATAGAGGTAAGGGACAGGGCTGAAGCTTTCTTT. It is translated as CASSIEVRDRAEAFF. The chain recombines TRBV19 with TRBJ1-1; the match to TRBD1 covers 9 bases. The V and J ends lost 0 bases and 6 bases, in that order; junction bases with no gene match: 5. Germline CDR1 and CDR2: LNHDA and SQIVND (reference sequence). This CDR3 comprises 15 residues.